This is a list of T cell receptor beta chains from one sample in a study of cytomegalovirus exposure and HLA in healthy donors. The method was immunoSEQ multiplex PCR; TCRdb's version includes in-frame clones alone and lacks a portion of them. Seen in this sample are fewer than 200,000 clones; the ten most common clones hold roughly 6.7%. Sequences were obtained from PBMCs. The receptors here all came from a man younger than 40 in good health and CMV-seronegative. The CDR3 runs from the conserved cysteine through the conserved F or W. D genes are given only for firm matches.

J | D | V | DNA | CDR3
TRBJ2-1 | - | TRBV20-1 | TGCAGTGCTAGTAGGCGGAATGAGCAGTTCTTC | CSASRRNEQFF
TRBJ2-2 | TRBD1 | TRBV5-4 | TGTGCCAGCAGCCCTGGGACAGTTAATACCGGGGAGCTGTTTTTT | CASSPGTVNTGELFF
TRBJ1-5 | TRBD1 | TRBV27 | TGTGCCAGCGCCGACAGGGTTGGGCAGCCCCAGCATTTT | CASADRVGQPQHF
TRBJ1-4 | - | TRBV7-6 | TGTGCCAGCAGCCCCAACGAGGGAGGGTATGAAAAACTGTTTTTT | CASSPNEGGYEKLFF
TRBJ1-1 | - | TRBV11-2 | TGTGCCAGCAGCTCCCCCCGGAACACTGAAGCTTTCTTT | CASSSPRNTEAFF
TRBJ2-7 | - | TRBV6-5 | TGTGCCAGCAGTTACGTCCAAGGGGACTACGAGCAGTACTTC | CASSYVQGDYEQYF
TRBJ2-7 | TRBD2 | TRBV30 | TGTGCCTGGACCCGGACTAGCGGGGGTAACGAGCAGTACTTC | CAWTRTSGGNEQYF
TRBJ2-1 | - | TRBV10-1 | TGCGCCAGCAGTGAAGGGTGGGAGTTCGCTGAGCAGTTCTTC | CASSEGWEFAEQFF
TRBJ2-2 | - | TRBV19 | TGTGCCAGTAGTTCTCTTCCGACTGGAACCTCCACCGGGGAGCTGTTTTTT | CASSSLPTGTSTGELFF
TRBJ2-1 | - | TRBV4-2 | TGTGCCAGCAGCCCAGCTCCCAGGGATGCGTATGAGCAGTTCTTC | CASSPAPRDAYEQFF
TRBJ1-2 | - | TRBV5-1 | TGCGCCAGCAGCCCCCGGAGGGGGGGCACCAATGGCTACACCTTC | CASSPRRGGTNGYTF
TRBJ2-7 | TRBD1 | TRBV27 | TGTGCCAGCAGATATGTGACAGGGGGTTCCTACGAGCAGTACTTC | CASRYVTGGSYEQYF
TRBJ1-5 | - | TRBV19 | TGTGCCAGTAGGGTCCGGAGTAGCAATCAGCCCCAGCATTTT | CASRVRSSNQPQHF
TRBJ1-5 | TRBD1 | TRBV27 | TGTGCCAGCAGTACTGGGACAGGGAGCAATCAGCCCCAGCATTTT | CASSTGTGSNQPQHF
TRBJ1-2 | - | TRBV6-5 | TGTGCCAGCAGTTACTCGCGAAGGGAGGAACGGTCTGGCTACACCTTC | CASSYSRREERSGYTF
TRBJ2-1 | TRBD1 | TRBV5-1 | TGCGCCAGCTCCCCCCCGACAGGGGGCAATGAGCAGTTCTTC | CASSPPTGGNEQFF
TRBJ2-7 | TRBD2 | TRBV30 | TGTGCCTTCGGGACCAGCGGGAGATACGAGCAGTACTTC | CAFGTSGRYEQYF
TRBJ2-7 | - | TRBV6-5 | TGTGCCAGCACCGGAGGTTTTTCCTACGAGCAGTACTTC | CASTGGFSYEQYF
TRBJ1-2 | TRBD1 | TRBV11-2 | TGTGCCAGCAGCTTCGGACAGGAGCGGGTGTATGGCTACACCTTC | CASSFGQERVYGYTF
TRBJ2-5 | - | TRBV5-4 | TGTGCCAGCAGCTCTCTAGGAGGCCAAGAGACCCAGTACTTC | CASSSLGGQETQYF
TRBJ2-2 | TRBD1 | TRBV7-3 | TGTGCCAGCAGCTCGGGACAGGGCGGGACCGGGGAGCTGTTTTTT | CASSSGQGGTGELFF
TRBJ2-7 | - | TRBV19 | TGTGCCAGTAGTATGAATAGAGTCGCCCACGAGCAGTACTTC | CASSMNRVAHEQYF
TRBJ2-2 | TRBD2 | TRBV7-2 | TGTGCCAGCAGCTCTCGACCGGGGGGGTCGAGCACCGGGGAGCTGTTTTTT | CASSSRPGGSSTGELFF
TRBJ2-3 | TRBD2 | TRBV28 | TGTGCCAGCAGTTTGTCCTTGACTAGCGGGAGCACAGATACGCAGTATTTT | CASSLSLTSGSTDTQYF
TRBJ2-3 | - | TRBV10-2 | TGCGCCAGCAGAGCTAGCTCTGAAGATACGCAGTATTTT | CASRASSEDTQYF
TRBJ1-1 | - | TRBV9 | TGTGCCAGCAGCGCCACTCGGGACACTGAAGCTTTCTTT | CASSATRDTEAFF
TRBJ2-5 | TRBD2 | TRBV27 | TGTGCCAGCAGTCCCCGGGGAGCGGGAGCCTCCCAAGAGACCCAGTACTTC | CASSPRGAGASQETQYF